The 26 T cell receptor beta chains reported below all come from one sample, sequenced in a study of T cell changes during pregnancy in multiple sclerosis. Sequenced by immunoSEQ multiplex PCR; TCRdb stores in-frame clones only, minus some. The sample has approximately 100,000 clones; around 90% are singletons. The starting material was peripheral blood, obtained in the second trimester of pregnancy. The receptors derive from a female donor with multiple sclerosis, enrolled in a pregnancy study.

This chain uses TRBV7-3 with TRBJ2-3; 10 nucleotides line up with TRBD2. The CDR3 covers 14 residues. Germline V CDR1 and CDR2: SGHTA, FQGTGA. J lost 3 bases, V lost 5 bases, and 2 bases had no gene match. CDR3 region: CASSPGLATDTQYF. The CDR3, as DNA: TGTGCCAGCAGCCCGGGACTAGCGACAGATACGCAGTATTTT.

The rearrangement uses TRBV15 and TRBJ1-1; D remains ambiguous. This CDR3 comprises 16 residues. Germline V CDR1 and CDR2: LNHNV, YYDKDF (reference sequence). With 0 bases removed from V and 0 bases from J, the gap between germline ends came to 11 bases. The CDR3 protein is CATSRDARFLNTEAFF. The DNA for the CDR3 is TGTGCCACCAGCAGAGATGCGAGATTTTTGAACACTGAAGCTTTCTTT.

V is TRBV7-2 and J is TRBJ2-1; 7 bases are a match to TRBD2. Germline V CDR1 and CDR2: SGHTA, FQGNSA. V shed 5 bases and J 8 bases; nucleotides not matched to a gene: 9. This CDR3 is 14 amino acids long. The CDR3 here is CASSLVTSADEQFF. DNA for the CDR3: TGTGCCAGCAGCCTCGTCACTAGCGCAGATGAGCAGTTCTTC.

This clone was detected many times. The chain couples TRBV7-9 to TRBJ1-1, with a possible D match to TRBD1 (5 bases). Looked up from germline, CDR1 is SEHNR and CDR2 is FQNEAQ (reference sequence). This CDR3 region has 14 residues. Trimming pared 5 bases from V and 3 bases from J, leaving 13 bases between. Here the CDR3 reads CASSGGTADTEAFF. The CDR3 nucleotides are TGTGCCAGCAGCGGGGGGACGGCGGACACTGAAGCTTTCTTT.

This clone was seen a few times. The J gene is TRBJ1-2, the V gene TRBV2; 8 positions agree with TRBD1. The CDR3 totals 14 residues. With 3 bases clipped from V and 4 bases from J, the junction kept 4 bases outside the gene matches. Germline V gives CDR1 SNHLY, CDR2 FYNNEI. CDR3 nucleotide sequence: TGTGCCAGCAGTGACATAGACAGGGGCTATGGCTACACCTTC. Its translation is CASSDIDRGYGYTF.

V is TRBV6-1 and J is TRBJ1-2, with 7 bases identical to TRBD1. The CDR3 is 14 residues long. Germline V gives CDR1 MNHNS, CDR2 SASEGT. V lost 6 bases to trimming and J lost 0 bases; unmatched junction nucleotides: 4. This CDR3 reads CASRGQLPNYGYTF. The CDR3 coding sequence is TGTGCCAGCAGGGGACAGCTTCCTAACTATGGCTACACCTTC.

This chain connects TRBV30 to TRBJ1-1; 7 nucleotides align to TRBD1. The V and J ends lost 0 bases and 5 bases, in that order; junction bases with no gene match: 6. Germline lookup yields CDR1 GTSNPN and CDR2 SVGIG (reference sequence). The CDR3 loop spans 14 amino acids. The CDR3: CAWSVGQGETEAFF. Written as DNA, the CDR3 is TGTGCCTGGAGTGTAGGGCAGGGGGAAACTGAAGCTTTCTTT.

The rearrangement joins TRBV5-1 to TRBJ2-5, with TRBD2 as a possible D gene (5 bases). V was cut by 2 bases and J by 0 bases, with 8 bases left in between. CDR3 length: 14 amino acids. Germline V gives CDR1 SGHRS, CDR2 YFSETQ. The CDR3 sequence: CASSLSGYQETQYF. The CDR3 nucleotides are TGCGCCAGCAGCTTAAGCGGATACCAAGAGACCCAGTACTTC.

The chain carries TRBV18 and TRBJ1-6, with D perhaps matching TRBD1 (6 bases). CDR1 is KGHSH, CDR2 LQKENI, per germline. Trimming shortened V by 6 bases and J by 7 bases, and 16 bases separated the two germline ends. This CDR3 region has 15 residues. The CDR3 region is CASSSQGSENSPLHF. The CDR3, as DNA: TGTGCCAGCTCGTCACAGGGATCCGAAAATTCACCCCTCCACTTT.

The V gene is TRBV6-5, the J gene TRBJ2-2, with a possible D match to TRBD2 (6 bases). Germline lookup yields CDR1 MNHEY and CDR2 SVGAGI. The V gene lost 2 bases and the J gene lost 1 base, with 8 bases spanning the gap. There are 15 residues in the CDR3. The CDR3 DNA sequence: TGTGCCAGCAGTTACGCTAGCGAGAACACCGGGGAGCTGTTTTTT. This codes for CASSYASENTGELFF.

The chain couples TRBV27 to TRBJ2-7, with 8 bases identical to TRBD2. Germline-derived CDR1 and CDR2 are MNHEY and SMNVEV (reference sequence). J was trimmed by 5 bases and V by 6 bases; bases with no gene match: 6. This CDR3 comprises 13 residues. The CDR3, as DNA: TGTGCCAGCAGGGACCCCGGGAGGGACGAGCAGTACTTC. Translation: CASRDPGRDEQYF.

This clone was observed a single time. In DNA form, the CDR3 reads TGCAGCGTTGGACAGGGACCCACTCTCCAAGAGACCCAGTACTTC. This sequence encodes CSVGQGPTLQETQYF. The chain has TRBV29-1 and TRBJ2-5; 7 bases agree with TRBD1. The trim removed 4 bases at V and 1 base at J, leaving 9 bases unmatched. The germline gives CDR1 SQVTM, CDR2 ANQGSEA. The CDR3 totals 15 residues.

The rearrangement links TRBV29-1 to TRBJ1-2, with a weak D call TRBD1 (6 bases). The V and J ends lost 5 bases and 5 bases respectively, with 18 bases between them. This CDR3 has 14 residues. CDR1 and CDR2 (germline): SQVTM, ANQGSEA. This chain's CDR3 is CSVSVEDREYGYTF. CDR3 DNA: TGCAGCGTTTCGGTCGAGGACAGAGAATATGGCTACACCTTC.

The V gene is TRBV5-6, the J gene TRBJ2-7, with 8 bases aligning to TRBD1. J lost 5 bases, V lost 4 bases, and 8 bases had no gene match. The CDR3 covers 14 residues. Germline V gene lookup returns CDR1 SGHDT and CDR2 YYEEEE. The CDR3 DNA is TGTGCCAGCAGCGCGGACAGGGTGAGGGACGAGCAGTACTTC. It yields the protein CASSADRVRDEQYF.

This rearrangement joins TRBV28 to TRBJ2-7, with 15 positions matching TRBD2. Germline V gene data show CDR1 as MDHEN and CDR2 as SYDVKM. J gave up 7 bases and V 7 bases, and 23 bases lay outside the gene matches. This CDR3 comprises 20 residues. The CDR3 loop reads CASMGPSYPGLAGGVGEQYF. The CDR3 DNA is TGTGCCAGCATGGGTCCTTCTTATCCGGGACTAGCGGGAGGAGTGGGGGAGCAGTACTTC. The whole variable domain, remainder taken from reference TRBV28 and TRBJ2-7, is DVKVTQSSRYLVKRTGEKVFLECVQDMDHENMFWYRQDPGLGLRLIYFSYDVKMKEKGDIPEGYSVSREKKERFSLILESASTNQTSMYLCASMGPSYPGLAGGVGEQYFGPGTRLTVT.

This chain connects TRBV15 to TRBJ2-7; 8 positions agree with TRBD1. V shed 5 bases and J 1 base; nucleotides not matched to a gene: 7. From germline, CDR1 is LNHNV and CDR2 YYDKDF (reference sequence). The CDR3 runs to 15 residues. CDR3 in amino acids: CATSADRASSYEQYF. As DNA, the CDR3 is TGTGCCACCAGCGCGGACAGGGCTTCTTCCTACGAGCAGTACTTC.

The chain joins TRBV2 to TRBJ1-5; tentatively, D is TRBD1 (6 bases). CDR3 length: 15 residues. V was trimmed by 2 bases and J by 8 bases, leaving 16 bases between them. Looked up from germline, CDR1 is SNHLY and CDR2 is FYNNEI. The CDR3: CASSETRTAPEPQHF. CDR3 in DNA: TGTGCCAGCAGTGAAACCAGGACAGCTCCTGAGCCCCAGCATTTT.

V and J are TRBV9 and TRBJ2-1; TRBD2 matches at 10 bases. The CDR3 loop spans 16 amino acids. J gave up 0 bases and V 3 bases, and 3 bases lay outside the gene matches. Per the germline V gene, CDR1 is SGDLS and CDR2 is YYNGEE. CDR3 coding DNA: TGTGCCAGCAGCGGGGCTAGCGGGAGCTCCTACAATGAGCAGTTCTTC. Translating gives CASSGASGSSYNEQFF.

The chain couples TRBV2 to TRBJ2-6; 8 bases are shared with TRBD2. The CDR3 is made up of 15 amino acids. V lost 4 bases, J lost 2 bases, and 1 base stayed unmatched. Looked up from germline, CDR1 is SNHLY and CDR2 is FYNNEI. Written as DNA, the CDR3 is TGTGCCAGCAGTGCAGCGGGAGCTGGGGCCAACGTCCTGACTTTC. Translation: CASSAAGAGANVLTF.

The chain combines TRBV7-3 with TRBJ2-3, with TRBD2 identical over 11 bases. The J segment lost 2 bases and the V segment lost 5 bases, leaving 6 bases of the junction unmatched. The CDR3 has 16 amino acids. Germline CDR1 and CDR2: SGHTA and FQGTGA. CDR3 residues: CASSQLAGGPTDTQYF. The CDR3 nucleotides are TGTGCCAGCAGCCAGTTAGCGGGGGGGCCCACAGATACGCAGTATTTT.

The chain has TRBV6-1 and TRBJ1-4; a weak D match, TRBD1 (5 bases). V lost 1 base, J lost 7 bases, and 16 bases lay in between. Germline V gene lookup returns CDR1 MNHNS and CDR2 SASEGT. The length of the CDR3 is 16 residues. CDR3 nucleotides: TGTGCCAGCAGTGAAGGGGGGGGATGGAGGGGTGAAAAACTGTTTTTT. Translated, it gives CASSEGGGWRGEKLFF.

The J gene is TRBJ1-4, the V gene TRBV15; TRBD1 is a possible D gene (5 bases). CDR1 LNHNV and CDR2 YYDKDF come from the germline V gene (reference sequence). V lost 0 bases and J lost 5, with 10 bases in between. The CDR3 is 15 residues long. The CDR3 sequence is CATSRERQLNEKLFF. The CDR3 DNA follows: TGTGCCACCAGCAGAGAACGACAGTTGAATGAAAAACTGTTTTTT.

The CDR3 DNA sequence: TGCGCCAGCAGTGTTCTAGCGGGGACCGGGGAGCTGTTTTTT. Its protein product is CASSVLAGTGELFF. The J gene is TRBJ2-2, the V gene TRBV10-2, with TRBD2 matching 9 bases. The junction had 2 bases not matched to a gene; V was cut back by 4 bases and J by 5 bases. The CDR3 is made up of 14 amino acids. Per the germline V gene, CDR1 is WSHSY and CDR2 is SAAADI.

Remarks on this clone: This sample also contains other DNA sequences that code for the same CDR3. The gene calls are TRBV5-1 and TRBJ2-7; 9 nucleotides align to TRBD1. Germline V CDR1 and CDR2: SGHRS, YFSETQ. V lost 4 bases, J lost 5 bases, and 4 bases stayed unmatched. The CDR3 covers 13 residues. The CDR3 here is CASSGGQGDEQYF. The CDR3 DNA is TGCGCCAGCAGCGGGGGACAGGGCGACGAGCAGTACTTC.

This chain uses TRBV6-5 with TRBJ1-1; TRBD1 matches 7 bases. Germline CDR1 reads MNHEY; CDR2 reads SVGAGI. This CDR3 contains 14 residues. J was trimmed by 3 bases and V by 6 bases; bases with no gene match: 7. CDR3 sequence reads: CASSLRQGDTEAFF. The CDR3 DNA reads as TGTGCCAGCAGCTTACGACAGGGAGACACTGAAGCTTTCTTT.

This clone turned up a few times. The chain links TRBV7-2 to TRBJ1-1; D possibly corresponds to TRBD1 (5 bases). The germline V gene encodes CDR1 SGHTA and CDR2 FQGNSA. V was shortened by 1 base and J by 5 bases, with 11 bases between the two germline ends. The CDR3 sequence is 14 residues long. The CDR3 here is CASSLGPGGTEAFF. CDR3 nucleotides: TGTGCCAGCAGCTTAGGTCCTGGGGGGACTGAAGCTTTCTTT.